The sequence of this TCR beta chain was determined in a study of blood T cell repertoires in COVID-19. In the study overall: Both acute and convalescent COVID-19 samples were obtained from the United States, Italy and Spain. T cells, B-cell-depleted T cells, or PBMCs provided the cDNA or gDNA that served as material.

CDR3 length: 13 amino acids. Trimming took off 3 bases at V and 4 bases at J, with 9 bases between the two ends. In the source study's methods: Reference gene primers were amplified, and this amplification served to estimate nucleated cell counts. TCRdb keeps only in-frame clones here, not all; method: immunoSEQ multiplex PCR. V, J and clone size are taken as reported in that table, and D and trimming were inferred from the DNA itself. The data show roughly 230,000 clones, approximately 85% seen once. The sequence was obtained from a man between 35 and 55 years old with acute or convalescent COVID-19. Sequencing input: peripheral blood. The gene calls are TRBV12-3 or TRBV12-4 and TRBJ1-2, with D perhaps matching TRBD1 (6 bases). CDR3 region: CASSLETGYGYTF. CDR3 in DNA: TGTGCCAGCAGTTTGGAGACAGGCTATGGCTACACCTTC.